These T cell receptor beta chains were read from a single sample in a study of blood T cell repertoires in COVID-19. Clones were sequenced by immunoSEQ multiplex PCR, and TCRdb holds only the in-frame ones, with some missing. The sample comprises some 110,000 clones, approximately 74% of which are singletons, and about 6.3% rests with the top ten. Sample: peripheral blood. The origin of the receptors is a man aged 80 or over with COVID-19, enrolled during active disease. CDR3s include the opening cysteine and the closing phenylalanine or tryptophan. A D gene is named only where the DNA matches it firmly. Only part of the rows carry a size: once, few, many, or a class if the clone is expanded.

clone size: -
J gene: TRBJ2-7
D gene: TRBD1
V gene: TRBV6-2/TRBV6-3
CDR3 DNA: TGTGCCAGCATCCCCGGGACAGATGCTGTCTACGAGCAGTACTTC
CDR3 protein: CASIPGTDAVYEQYF

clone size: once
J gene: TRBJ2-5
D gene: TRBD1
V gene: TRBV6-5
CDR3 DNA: TGTGCCAGCAGCCGGACAGGGAAAGAGACCCAGTACTTC
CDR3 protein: CASSRTGKETQYF

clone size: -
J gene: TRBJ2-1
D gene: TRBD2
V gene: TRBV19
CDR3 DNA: TGTGCCAGTAGCAGGACTAGCGGCTCCTACAATGAGCAGTTCTTC
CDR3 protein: CASSRTSGSYNEQFF

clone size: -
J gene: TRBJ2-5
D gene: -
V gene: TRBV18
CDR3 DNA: TGTGCCAGCTCACCTACTGGGAACCAGGGACAAGAGACCCAGTACTTC
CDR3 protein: CASSPTGNQGQETQYF

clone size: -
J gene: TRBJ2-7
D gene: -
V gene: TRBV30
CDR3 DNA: TGTGCCTGGAGTGTGGGGACTTCTGAGCAGTACTTC
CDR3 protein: CAWSVGTSEQYF

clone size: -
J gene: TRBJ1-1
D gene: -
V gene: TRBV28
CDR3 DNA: TGTGCCAGCACCCCCTCGGTCCAGGTGAACACTGAAGCTTTCTTT
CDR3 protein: CASTPSVQVNTEAFF

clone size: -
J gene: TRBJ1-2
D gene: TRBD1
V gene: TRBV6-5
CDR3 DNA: TGTGCCAGCAGGCTCTTAGGGACAGGGGCGGGTGGCTACACCTTC
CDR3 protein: CASRLLGTGAGGYTF

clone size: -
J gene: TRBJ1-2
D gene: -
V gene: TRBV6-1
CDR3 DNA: TGTGCCAGCAGTGAATCCCCGATTTCGAGCCCCGCCTTC
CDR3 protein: CASSESPISSPAF

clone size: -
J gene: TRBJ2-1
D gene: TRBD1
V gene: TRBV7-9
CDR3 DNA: TGTGCCAGCAGCTTTGGACAGGGTAGCGATGAGCAGTTCTTC
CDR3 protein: CASSFGQGSDEQFF

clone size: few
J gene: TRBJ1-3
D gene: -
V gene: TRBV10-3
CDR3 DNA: TGTGCCATCAGTGACTCCCCAGGGTTTGGAAACACCATATATTTT
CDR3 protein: CAISDSPGFGNTIYF

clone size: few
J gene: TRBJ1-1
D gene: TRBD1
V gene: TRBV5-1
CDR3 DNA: TGCGCCAGCAGTCTTAATCAACAGGGGGGGACTGAAGCTTTCTTT
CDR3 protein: CASSLNQQGGTEAFF

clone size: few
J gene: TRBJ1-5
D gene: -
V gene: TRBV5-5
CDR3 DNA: TGTGCCAGCAGCTCGAGGCCGGGGGAGAGCAATCAGCCCCAGCATTTT
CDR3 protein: CASSSRPGESNQPQHF

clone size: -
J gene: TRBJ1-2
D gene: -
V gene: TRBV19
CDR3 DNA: TGTGCCAGTAGTATGGGCTTTGTCGGCTACACCTTC
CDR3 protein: CASSMGFVGYTF

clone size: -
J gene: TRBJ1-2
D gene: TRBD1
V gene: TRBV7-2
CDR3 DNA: TGTGCCAGCAGCTTGGGACAGGGACAGAACTATGGCTACACCTTC
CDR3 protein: CASSLGQGQNYGYTF

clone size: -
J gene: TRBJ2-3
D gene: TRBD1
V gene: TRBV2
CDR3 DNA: TGTGCCAGTGGGACAGATAGCACAGATACGCAGTATTTT
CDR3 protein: CASGTDSTDTQYF

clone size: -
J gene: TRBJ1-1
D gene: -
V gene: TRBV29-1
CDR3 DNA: TGCAGCGTCTACGGGGGTTTGAACACTGAAGCTTTCTTT
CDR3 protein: CSVYGGLNTEAFF

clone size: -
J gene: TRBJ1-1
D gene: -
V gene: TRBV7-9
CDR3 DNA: TGTGCCAGCAGCTTTGAGGGACTGGGCACTGAAGCTTTCTTT
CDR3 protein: CASSFEGLGTEAFF

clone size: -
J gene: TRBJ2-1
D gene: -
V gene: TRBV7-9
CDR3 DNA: TGTGCCAGCAGCCAGACAGGATCACAGTACAATGAGCAGTTCTTC
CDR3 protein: CASSQTGSQYNEQFF

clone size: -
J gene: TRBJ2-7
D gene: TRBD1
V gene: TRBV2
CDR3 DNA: TGTGCCAGCAGTGTGGACAGGGGGACCTACGAGCAGTACTTC
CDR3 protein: CASSVDRGTYEQYF

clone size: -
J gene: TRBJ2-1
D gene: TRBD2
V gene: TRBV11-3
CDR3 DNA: TGTGCCAGCAGCTGGGGGACTAGCGGGTATCACAATGAGCAGTTCTTC
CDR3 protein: CASSWGTSGYHNEQFF

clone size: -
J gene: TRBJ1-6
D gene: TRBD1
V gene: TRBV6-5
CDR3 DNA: TGTGCCAGCAGTTACTCACAGGGGATGAATTCACCCCTCCACTTT
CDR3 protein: CASSYSQGMNSPLHF

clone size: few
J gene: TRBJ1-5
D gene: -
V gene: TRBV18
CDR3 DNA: TGTGCCAGCTCACCATTGGGCTTTACAGGCGACCAGCCCCAGCATTTT
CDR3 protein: CASSPLGFTGDQPQHF

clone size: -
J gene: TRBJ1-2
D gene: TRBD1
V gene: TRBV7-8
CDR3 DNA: TGTGCCAGCAGCTTAGAACCGGGGGCAGGGGGCAGTGGCTACACCTTC
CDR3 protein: CASSLEPGAGGSGYTF

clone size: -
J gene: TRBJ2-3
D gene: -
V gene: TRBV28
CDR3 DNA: TGTGCCAGCAGTTTAATCGGGAGTGGCGCAGATACGCAGTATTTT
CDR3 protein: CASSLIGSGADTQYF

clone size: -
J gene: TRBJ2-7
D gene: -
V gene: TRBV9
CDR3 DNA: TGTGCCAGCAGCGACCCCTCTAGCGTCGAGCAGTACTTC
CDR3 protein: CASSDPSSVEQYF

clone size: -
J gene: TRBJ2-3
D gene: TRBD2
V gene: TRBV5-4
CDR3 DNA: TGTGCCAGCAGCGCTTATCCTAGCGGCACTAGCACAGATACGCAGTATTTT
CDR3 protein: CASSAYPSGTSTDTQYF

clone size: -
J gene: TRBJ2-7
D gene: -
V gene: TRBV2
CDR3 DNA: TGTGCCAGCAGTGGACAGGAGCATTCCTACGAGCAGTACTTC
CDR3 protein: CASSGQEHSYEQYF

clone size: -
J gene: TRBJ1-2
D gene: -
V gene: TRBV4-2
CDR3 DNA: TGTGCCAGCAGCCAAGGGGACGGGGGAGGCTACACCTTC
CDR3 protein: CASSQGDGGGYTF

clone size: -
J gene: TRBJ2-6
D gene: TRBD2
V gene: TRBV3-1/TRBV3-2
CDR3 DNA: TGTGCCAGCAGCCGAAGACTAGCGGGAGGGAGCCCTGGGGCCAACGTCCTGACTTTC
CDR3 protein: CASSRRLAGGSPGANVLTF

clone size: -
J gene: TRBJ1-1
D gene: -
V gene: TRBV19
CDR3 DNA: TGTGCCAGTACCCAGGCTGGGGAGGGGACTGAAGCTTTCTTT
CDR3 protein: CASTQAGEGTEAFF

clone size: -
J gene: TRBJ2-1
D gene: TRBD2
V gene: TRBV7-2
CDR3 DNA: TGTGCCAGCAGCAGGCGGGTGGGAGGGCCCAGTGAGCAGTTCTTC
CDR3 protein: CASSRRVGGPSEQFF

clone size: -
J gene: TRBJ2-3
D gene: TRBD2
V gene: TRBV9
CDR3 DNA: TGTGCCAGCAGCGTAGAGGGACTAGCGGGAGTGAGTTACCCTCACACAGATACGCAGTATTTT
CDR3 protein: CASSVEGLAGVSYPHTDTQYF

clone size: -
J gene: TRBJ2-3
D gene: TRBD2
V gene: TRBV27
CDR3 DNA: TGTGCCAGCAGTTTTAGCGCGGGAGGGTACACAGATACGCAGTATTTT
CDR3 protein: CASSFSAGGYTDTQYF

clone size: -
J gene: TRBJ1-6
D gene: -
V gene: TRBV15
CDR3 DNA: TGTGCCACCAGATGGGACACGGGCGGGTATAATTCACCCCTCCACTTT
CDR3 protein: CATRWDTGGYNSPLHF

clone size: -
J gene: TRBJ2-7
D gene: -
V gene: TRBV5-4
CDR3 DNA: TGTGCCAGCCAAAAGGACTTCAATCTCGACTACGAGCAGTACTTC
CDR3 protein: CASQKDFNLDYEQYF

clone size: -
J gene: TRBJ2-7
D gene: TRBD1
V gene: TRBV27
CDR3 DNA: TGTGCCAGCAGTTTCGCCCAGACAGGGGGCTACGAGCAGTACTTC
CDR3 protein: CASSFAQTGGYEQYF

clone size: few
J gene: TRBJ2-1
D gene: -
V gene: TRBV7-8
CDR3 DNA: TGTGCCAGCAGCCGAGCAGGAGGGGTTAGGGGTGAGCAGTTCTTC
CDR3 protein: CASSRAGGVRGEQFF

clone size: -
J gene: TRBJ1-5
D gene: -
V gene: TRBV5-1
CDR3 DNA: TGCGCCAGCAGCTTGGACGCGGATGGGCAGCCCCAGCATTTT
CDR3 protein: CASSLDADGQPQHF

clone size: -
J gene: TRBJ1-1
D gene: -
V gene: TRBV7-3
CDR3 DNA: TGTGCCAGCAGCCGCCAGGAAAACACTGAAGCTTTCTTT
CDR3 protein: CASSRQENTEAFF

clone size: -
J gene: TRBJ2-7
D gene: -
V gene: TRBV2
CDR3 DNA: TGTGCCAGCAGTGACCCCTTCTCCTACGAGCAGTACTTC
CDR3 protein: CASSDPFSYEQYF

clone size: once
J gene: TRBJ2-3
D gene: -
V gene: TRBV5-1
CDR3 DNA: TGCGCCAGCAGCTTGGGGCCGACTAGCACAGATACGCAGTATTTT
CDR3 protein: CASSLGPTSTDTQYF

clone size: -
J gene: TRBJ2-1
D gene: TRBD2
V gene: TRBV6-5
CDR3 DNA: TGTGCCAGCAGCGACGAGGCTAGCGGGAGGAGTGAACAGTTCTTC
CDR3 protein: CASSDEASGRSEQFF

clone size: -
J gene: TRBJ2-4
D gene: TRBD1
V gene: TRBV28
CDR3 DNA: TGTGCCAGCAGTATCGGACAGGTCGCTAAAAACATTCAGTACTTC
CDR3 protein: CASSIGQVAKNIQYF

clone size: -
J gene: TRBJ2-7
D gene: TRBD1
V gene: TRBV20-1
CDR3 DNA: TGCAGTGGTAGTGTGACAGGGCTCTCCTACGAGCAGTACTTC
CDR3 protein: CSGSVTGLSYEQYF

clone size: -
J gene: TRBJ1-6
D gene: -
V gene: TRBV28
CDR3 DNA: TGTGCCAGCAGGCGGGGTTGGGATTCACCCCTCCACTTT
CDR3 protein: CASRRGWDSPLHF

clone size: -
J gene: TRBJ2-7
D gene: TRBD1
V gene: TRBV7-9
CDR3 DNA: TGTGCCAGCAGCCGCGGACAGGGCCGCTCCTACGAGCAGTACTTC
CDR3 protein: CASSRGQGRSYEQYF

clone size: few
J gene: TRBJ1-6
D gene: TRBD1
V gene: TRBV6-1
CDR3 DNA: TGTGCCAGCAGTGAACGGGGACAGATGAGCTCCTATAATTCACCCCTCCACTTT
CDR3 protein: CASSERGQMSSYNSPLHF

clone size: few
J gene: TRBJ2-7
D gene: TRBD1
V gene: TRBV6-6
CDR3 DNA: TGTGCCAGCAGTCACAGGGGTAGTTACGAGCAGTACTTC
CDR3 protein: CASSHRGSYEQYF

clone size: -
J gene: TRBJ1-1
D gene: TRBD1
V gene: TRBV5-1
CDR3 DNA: TGCGCCAGCAGCTTGGGAGGGGGCTGGACTGAAGCTTTCTTT
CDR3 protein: CASSLGGGWTEAFF

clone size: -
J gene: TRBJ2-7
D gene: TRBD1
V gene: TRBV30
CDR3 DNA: TGTGCCTGGAGTAAGGGACAGGGAACCTACGAGCAGTACTTC
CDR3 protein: CAWSKGQGTYEQYF

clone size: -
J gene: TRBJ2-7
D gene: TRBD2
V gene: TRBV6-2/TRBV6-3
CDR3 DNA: TGTGCCAGCAGTTACTCTGGGAGGGATTCAGAGCAGTACTTC
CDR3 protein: CASSYSGRDSEQYF